This T cell receptor (beta chain) was sequenced for a study of cytotoxic CD8 clonotypes in ibrutinib-treated CLL. The wider study: Following treatment for a median roughly twelve months, range 6 to 36, response samples were then taken. The study, taken as a whole, reports: At ibrutinib response, clonality increased, and at progression it declined back toward baseline.

Method: immunoSEQ multiplex PCR; TCRdb's copy keeps in-frame clones and lacks some. In the table there are about 160,000 clones, more than 75% of which are singletons. Concerning this clone itself: Its antigen is undetermined.

V was clipped by 3 bases and J by 3 bases; unmatched bases: 6. This CDR3 is built from 15 residues. Germline values: CDR1 SGHRS, CDR2 YFSETQ. V usage is TRBV5-1 and J usage is TRBJ1-1; 9 nucleotides agree with TRBD1. This specimen was PBMCs, taken after 12 months of ibrutinib treatment. This TCR was sampled from a human donor with chronic lymphocytic leukemia. CDR3 sequence (DNA): TGCGCCAGCAGCTCCGAGACAGGGGGATACACTGAAGCTTTCTTT. Its translation: CASSSETGGYTEAFF.